Listed here is a single T cell receptor beta chain. At one boundary the junction diverges from the germline segment, which might be a read error. Co-extraction of RNA and DNA was performed on roughly 17-32 mg of unsorted bulk tissue. This record belongs to a study of tumor-infiltrating lymphocytes in primary liver carcinoma. TCR beta cDNA was prepared out of around 460 ng total RNA by means of a constant-region primer. Generation of the TCR beta libraries relied on three nested multiplex PCR rounds using slightly modified ARM-PCR. TRBV1-TRBV30 forward primers and a C-beta reverse primer were used in the first two PCR rounds, which each ran for ten to eleven cycles. MiXCR was run by TCRdb on the multiplex PCR reads, yielding one entry per CDR3 protein. The sample holds roughly 100,000 distinct CDR3 sequences, 82% seen once. The CDR3 is 15 residues long. From germline, CDR1 is SGHRS and CDR2 YFSETQ.

Material for sequencing was liver tumor tissue from sampling region 3. The subset was: tumor region T3, left-lateral pole. The V and J genes are TRBV5-1 and TRBJ1-5; D unclear. The TCR originated in a man aged 35 to 55 with primary liver carcinoma and hepatitis B virus infection. The CDR3 is CASSLGSWVNQPHHF. CDR3 sequence (DNA): TGCGCCAGCAGCTTGGGGTCATGGGTCAATCAGCCCCATCATTTT.